This T cell receptor beta chain is drawn from a study of CD8+ T cells in alopecia areata. cDNA prepared by RNA extraction and subsequent reverse transcription served as the template for sequencing. Measured with immunoSEQ multiplex PCR; TCRdb has only the in-frame clones, and not every one. In the table there are 150,000 to 200,000 clones, approximately 70% of which are singletons. The V end was cut by 0 bases, the J end by 5 bases, with 16 bases between. Per germline, CDR1 MDHEN and CDR2 SYDVKM. The CDR3 extends over 16 amino acids. This TCR was sampled from a human donor with alopecia areata. Sequenced material: CD8+ T cells sorted from blood, taken at week 0. The rearrangement joins TRBV28 to TRBJ1-1, with a possible D match to TRBD1 (5 bases). The CDR3 DNA reads as TGTGCCAGCAGTTTATGGGGGCAGGTCATTGGGACTGAAGCTTTCTTT. Its protein is CASSLWGQVIGTEAFF.